This T cell receptor (beta chain) was profiled in a study of T-cell memory formation after mild COVID-19. Study-level results: Clones which contracted sat mainly in CM and EM if CD4+, and in EMRA if CD8+. Later expanders leaned CD4+, whereas day 15 to 85 contracting clones were balanced CD4/CD8. Some clones that responded were present in memory (sampled pre-infection), which suggests cross-reactive memory joined.

Using constant-segment primers, 5'RACE produced TCR alpha and TCR beta cDNA libraries carrying sample barcodes and UMIs. Via MiXCR, TCRdb re-called the 5' RACE reads, giving one row per CDR3 protein. Here the sample spans about 15,000 distinct CDR3 sequences, approximately 19% being singletons. Germline V gene lookup returns CDR1 SGHRS and CDR2 YFSETQ. The CDR3 runs 16 residues. V dropped 3 bases and J dropped 0; count of bases not matched to a gene: 5. The sample holds many counts of this clonotype. What it recognizes is unknown. The sample consisted of PBMCs or a T cell subset sorted from them (not recorded which). The receptor was derived from an adult woman who had mild COVID-19 (a few samples of this study predate the infection). Cell type and time point are not known. The V call is TRBV5-1, the J call TRBJ2-7, with 11 bases lining up with TRBD2. CDR3 region: CASSWDGTSGSYEQYF. The CDR3 DNA follows: TGCGCCAGCAGCTGGGACGGGACTAGCGGCTCCTACGAGCAGTACTTC.